This T cell receptor (beta chain) comes out of a study of blood T cells in healthy people across ages. Overall study findings and caveats: Among T cells, TCR beta diversity per million cells dropped roughly linearly as age rose. Strong correlation was found linking TCR beta diversity to naive T cell percentage. It was the long-lived donors that had more naive CD4+ cells and higher diversity than aged donors.

This clonotype has more than one count but fewer than ten. Its antigen is not identified. Peripheral blood was drawn, approximately 9.4 milliliters per donor. The CDR3 extends over 12 amino acids. V was shortened by 4 bases and J by 6 bases, with 11 bases between the two germline ends. CDR1 is SGHRS and CDR2 is YFSETQ in the germline V gene. It was with a sample-barcoded 5' primer and a J-beta primer mix that a second PCR of roughly 7 to 12 cycles was run. TCRdb ran MiXCR on the 5' RACE reads and lists one entry per CDR3 protein. The sample yields hundreds of thousands of distinct CDR3 sequences, over 20% seen once.

Material for sequencing was blood. The receptor was isolated from a man between 65 and 80 years old in good health. The V gene is TRBV5-1, the J gene TRBJ2-7, with D unclear. CDR3 DNA sequence: TGCGCCAGCAGCACCGACACCCTCGAGCAGTACTTC. It encodes CASSTDTLEQYF.